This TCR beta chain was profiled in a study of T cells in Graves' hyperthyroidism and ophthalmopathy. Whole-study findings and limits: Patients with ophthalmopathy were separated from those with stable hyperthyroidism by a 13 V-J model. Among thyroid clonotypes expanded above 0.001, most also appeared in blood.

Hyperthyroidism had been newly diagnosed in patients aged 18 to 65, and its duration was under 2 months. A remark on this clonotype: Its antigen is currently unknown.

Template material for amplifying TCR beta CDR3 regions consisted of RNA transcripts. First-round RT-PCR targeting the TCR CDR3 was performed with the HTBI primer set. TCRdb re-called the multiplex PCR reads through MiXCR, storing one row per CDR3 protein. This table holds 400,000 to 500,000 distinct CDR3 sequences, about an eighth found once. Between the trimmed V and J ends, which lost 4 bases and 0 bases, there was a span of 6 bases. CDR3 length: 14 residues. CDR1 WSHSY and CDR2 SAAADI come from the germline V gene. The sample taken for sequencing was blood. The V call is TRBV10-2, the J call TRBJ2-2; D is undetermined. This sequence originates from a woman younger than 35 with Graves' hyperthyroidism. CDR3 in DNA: TGCGCCAGCAGTGCTGGAACGAACACCGGGGAGCTGTTTTTT. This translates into CASSAGTNTGELFF.